This T cell receptor beta chain was recorded in a study of blood T cell repertoires in COVID-19. Study-level background: From T cells, B-cell-depleted T cells, or PBMCs came the material, which was cDNA or gDNA.

In this sample, this clone turned up once. Individuals aged roughly 18 to 95 years were recruited from 24 US areas. Original methodology: Counts of nucleated cells, estimated from reference gene primer amplification, were obtained. Profiling relied on immunoSEQ multiplex PCR, and the TCRdb table lists in-frame clones only, not all of them. The V and J calls and clone size were taken over from that table, and D and trimming were inferred from the DNA. The table records about 380,000 clones, about 88% of them present only once. Trimming removed 5 bases from V and 10 bases from J; junction bases left unmatched: 14. This CDR3 spans 15 amino acids. The germline V gene encodes CDR1 LNHDA and CDR2 SQIVND (reference sequence).

The V and J genes are TRBV19 and TRBJ2-1, with 7 bases lining up with TRBD1. The sequence came from a woman younger than 30 who had recovered from COVID-19. Sequenced input: PBMCs or T cells enriched from blood (not recorded which). CDR3 region: CASSAAMTGFSEQFF. The CDR3 DNA sequence: TGTGCCAGTAGTGCTGCAATGACAGGGTTTTCAGAGCAGTTCTTC.